These 15 T cell receptor beta chains were sequenced from one sample in a study of OX40 agonist ivuxolimab in advanced cancers. To prepare the library, the immunoSEQ multiplex PCR assay was applied. Not all clones reach the TCRdb copy of this immuneACCESS table, which keeps in-frame sequences only. Checked studies attribute under half of the gap to unresolved V genes and leave the rest unexplained. This sample comprises roughly 48,000 clones, 65% to 85% of them detected only once. The ten largest clones take up roughly 1.1% of the sample. The starting material was CD4+ or CD8+ T cells sorted from blood, obtained in a trial of the OX40 agonist ivuxolimab. These receptors all stem from an adult with an advanced solid tumor such as melanoma, head and neck, liver or kidney cancer.

The V call is TRBV4-3, the J call TRBJ2-2; unclear D gene. V lost 10 bases to trimming and J lost 1 base, with 10 bases between them. From germline, CDR1 is LGHNA and CDR2 YSLEER. There are 13 residues in the CDR3. CDR3 region: CAKRLENTGELFF. The CDR3 DNA sequence: TGCGCCAAAAGGCTGGAGAACACCGGGGAGCTGTTTTTT.

This rearrangement joins TRBV10-3 to TRBJ2-5; D remains ambiguous. The germline V and J ends were trimmed by 4 bases and 3 bases, with 6 bases remaining between them. This CDR3 is built from 12 residues. From germline, CDR1 is ENHRY and CDR2 SYGVKD. For the CDR3, the DNA is TGTGCCATCAGTGTAGGGAAAGAGACCCAGTACTTC. Translation: CAISVGKETQYF.

The chain recombines TRBV5-1 with TRBJ1-5; possibly TRBD1 for D (6 bases). V was pared by 2 bases and J by 6 bases, with 15 bases between. CDR1 and CDR2 from the germline V gene are SGHRS and YFSETQ. The CDR3 has 15 amino acids. The CDR3 sequence: CASSLEGGLFQPQHF. In DNA form, the CDR3 reads TGCGCCAGCAGCTTAGAGGGGGGGTTGTTTCAGCCCCAGCATTTT.

J is TRBJ1-5 and V is TRBV4-1; D gene ambiguous. The CDR3 totals 16 residues. Looked up from germline, CDR1 is MGHRA and CDR2 is YSYEKL. V was clipped by 1 base and J by 4 bases, with 14 bases between them. CDR3 protein: CASSQVGNMGNQPQHF. The CDR3, as DNA: TGCGCCAGCAGCCAAGTTGGGAACATGGGGAATCAGCCCCAGCATTTT.

This chain links TRBV7-8 with TRBJ2-1; 12 nucleotides line up with TRBD1. The CDR3 is made up of 14 amino acids. Germline V gene sequence: CDR1 SGHVS, CDR2 FQNEAQ. Trimming removed 2 bases from V and 10 bases from J; junction bases left unmatched: 3. CDR3 region: CASSLLGTGGEQFF. The CDR3 region has the DNA TGTGCCAGCAGCTTATTAGGGACAGGGGGCGAGCAGTTCTTC.

This chain joins TRBV5-1 and TRBJ2-3; D remains ambiguous. V was pared by 2 bases and J by 1 base, with 8 bases between. The germline V gene encodes CDR1 SGHRS and CDR2 YFSETQ. The CDR3 covers 14 residues. This CDR3 reads CASSLSYRTDTQYF. CDR3 sequence (DNA): TGCGCCAGCAGCTTAAGCTATCGCACAGATACGCAGTATTTT.

The rearrangement joins TRBV7-9 to TRBJ2-7; D is unclear. The CDR3 contains 14 residues. V lost 3 bases and J lost 6, with 15 bases in between. The germline gives CDR1 SEHNR, CDR2 FQNEAQ (reference sequence). CDR3 bases: TGTGCCAGCAGCTTCATGGGCTTTACGGGCGAGCAGTACTTC. Amino acids: CASSFMGFTGEQYF.

This clone was detected only once. The rearrangement joins TRBV21-1 to TRBJ2-3; the table's D call of TRBD2 was not tested on the DNA. TRBV21-1 is a pseudogene. This CDR3 has 15 residues. The CDR3, as DNA: TGTGCCAGCGGGGCGGCGGGGCGGCACACAGATACGCAGTATTTT. Translating gives CASGAAGRHTDTQYF.

The gene calls are TRBV7-2 and TRBJ2-5, with D unclear. V gave up 5 bases and J gave up 5 bases, with 15 bases separating them. The length of the CDR3 is 14 residues. The germline V gene encodes CDR1 SGHTA and CDR2 FQGNSA. The chain's CDR3 is CASSPEPGLETQYF. The CDR3 coding sequence is TGTGCCAGCAGCCCAGAACCTGGTCTTGAGACCCAGTACTTC.

The V call is TRBV6-6, the J call TRBJ2-3, with D possibly being TRBD1 or TRBD2 (5 bases each). The CDR3 has 13 amino acids. Germline V CDR1 and CDR2: MNHNY, SVGAGI (reference sequence). Between the trimmed V and J ends, which lost 11 bases and 0 bases, there was a span of 12 bases. CDR3 protein: CASGPSSTDTQYF. The CDR3 DNA reads as TGTGCCTCGGGACCGAGCAGCACAGATACGCAGTATTTT.

This clone was counted between two and nine times. The same CDR3 arises from other DNA sequences in this sample as well. The V gene is TRBV19, the J gene TRBJ1-4; perhaps TRBD1 as D (6 bases). CDR1 is LNHDA and CDR2 is SQIVND in the germline V gene (reference sequence). This CDR3 is 21 amino acids long. V lost 4 bases and J lost 5, with 32 bases in between. The CDR3 sequence: CASSKGVGRRGRREQNEKLFF. CDR3 coding DNA: TGTGCCAGTAGTAAGGGGGTGGGTCGGCGGGGGCGCCGGGAACAAAATGAAAAACTGTTTTTT.

In DNA, the CDR3 is TGTGCCATCAATCGGGGAGGGGAAGAGACCCAGTACTTC. It translates to CAINRGGEETQYF. This rearrangement joins TRBV10-3 to TRBJ2-5; 7 positions match TRBD2. Losses at the gene ends were 7 bases for V and 3 bases for J; bases not matched to a gene: 5. Germline lookup yields CDR1 ENHRY and CDR2 SYGVKD. There are 13 residues in the CDR3.

This clone was found once. The chain joins TRBV5-1 to TRBJ2-7; D may be TRBD2 (6 bases). The ends were cut back, 1 base at V and 4 bases at J, with 12 bases in the middle. The CDR3 is 14 amino acids. From germline, CDR1 is SGHRS and CDR2 YFSETQ. CDR3 region: CASSLIGRVYEQYF. The CDR3 coding sequence is TGCGCCAGCAGCTTGATCGGGAGAGTGTACGAGCAGTACTTC.

The chain recombines TRBV5-6 with TRBJ1-1; D ambiguous. CDR1 is SGHDT, CDR2 YYEEEE, per germline. Trimming shortened V by 0 bases and J by 2 bases, and 8 bases separated the two germline ends. The CDR3 is 14 residues long. The CDR3 is CASSLVGRNTEAFF. Written as DNA, the CDR3 is TGTGCCAGCAGCTTGGTGGGCCGAAACACTGAAGCTTTCTTT. The entire variable domain, with the rest obtained from reference TRBV5-6 and TRBJ1-1, is as follows: DAGVTQSPTHLIKTRGQQVTLRCSPKSGHDTVSWYQQALGQGPQFIFQYYEEEERQRGNFPDRFSGHQFPNYSSELNVNALLLGDSALYLCASSLVGRNTEAFFGQGTRLTVV.

The J gene is TRBJ1-1, the V gene TRBV9; no clear D. Trimming stripped 2 bases from V and 3 bases from J, with 8 bases between. CDR3 length: 13 residues. CDR1 and CDR2 (germline): SGDLS, YYNGEE. CDR3 protein: CASSVTPDTEAFF. CDR3 DNA: TGTGCCAGCAGCGTTACTCCGGACACTGAAGCTTTCTTT.